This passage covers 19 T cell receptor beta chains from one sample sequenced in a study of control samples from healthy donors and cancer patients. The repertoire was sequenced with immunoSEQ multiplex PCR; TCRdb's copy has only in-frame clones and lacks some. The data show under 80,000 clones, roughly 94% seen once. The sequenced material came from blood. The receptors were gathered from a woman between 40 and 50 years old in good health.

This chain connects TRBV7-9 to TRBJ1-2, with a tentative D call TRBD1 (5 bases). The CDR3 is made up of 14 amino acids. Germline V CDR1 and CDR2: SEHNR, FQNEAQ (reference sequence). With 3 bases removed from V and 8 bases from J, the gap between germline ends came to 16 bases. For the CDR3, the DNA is TGTGCCAGCAGCTTTACCAGGGTTACCGGGGGCTACACCTTC. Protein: CASSFTRVTGGYTF.

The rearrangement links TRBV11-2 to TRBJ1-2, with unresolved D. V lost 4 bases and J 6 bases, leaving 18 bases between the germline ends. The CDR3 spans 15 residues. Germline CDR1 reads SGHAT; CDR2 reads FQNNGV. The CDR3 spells CASSSGLSAPNGYTF. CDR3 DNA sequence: TGTGCCAGCAGCTCAGGACTGTCCGCCCCAAATGGCTACACCTTC.

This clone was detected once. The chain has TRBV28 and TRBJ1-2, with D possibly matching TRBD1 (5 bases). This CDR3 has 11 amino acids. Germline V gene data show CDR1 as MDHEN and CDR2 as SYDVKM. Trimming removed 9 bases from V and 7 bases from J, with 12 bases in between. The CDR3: CASRSGFGYTF. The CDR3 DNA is TGTGCCAGTCGGTCAGGGTTTGGCTACACCTTC.

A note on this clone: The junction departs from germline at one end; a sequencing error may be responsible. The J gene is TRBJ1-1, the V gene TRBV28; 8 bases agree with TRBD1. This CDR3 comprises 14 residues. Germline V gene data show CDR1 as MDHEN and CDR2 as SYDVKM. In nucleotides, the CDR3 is TGTGCCAGCAGTTGGACAGGGAGGAACGCTGAAGCTTTCTTT. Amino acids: CASSWTGRNAEAFF.

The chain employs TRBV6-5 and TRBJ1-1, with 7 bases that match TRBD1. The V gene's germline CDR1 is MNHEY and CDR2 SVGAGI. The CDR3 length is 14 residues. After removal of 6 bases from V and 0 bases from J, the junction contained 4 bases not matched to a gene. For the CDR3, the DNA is TGTGCCAGCAGGGAGGGACAGATGAACACTGAAGCTTTCTTT. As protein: CASREGQMNTEAFF.

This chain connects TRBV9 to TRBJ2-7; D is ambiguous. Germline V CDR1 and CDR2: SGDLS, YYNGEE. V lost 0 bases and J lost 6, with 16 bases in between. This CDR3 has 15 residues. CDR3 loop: CASSVDPQDQREQYF. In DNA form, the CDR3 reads TGTGCCAGCAGCGTAGACCCTCAAGATCAGCGCGAGCAGTACTTC.

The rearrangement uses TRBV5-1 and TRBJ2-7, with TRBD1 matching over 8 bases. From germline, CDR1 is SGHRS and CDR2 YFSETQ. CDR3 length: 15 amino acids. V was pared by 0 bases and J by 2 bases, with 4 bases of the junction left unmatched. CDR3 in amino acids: CASSLESGGTYEQYF. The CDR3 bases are TGCGCCAGCAGCTTGGAGTCAGGGGGCACCTACGAGCAGTACTTC.

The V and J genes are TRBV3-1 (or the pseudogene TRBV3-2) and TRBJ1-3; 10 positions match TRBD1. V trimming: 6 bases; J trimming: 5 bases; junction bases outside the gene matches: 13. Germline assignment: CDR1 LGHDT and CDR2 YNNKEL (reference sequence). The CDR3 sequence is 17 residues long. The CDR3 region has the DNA TGTGCCAGCAGTTTGGACAGGGGGGACAGTAGTAGAAACACCATATATTTT. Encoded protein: CASSLDRGDSSRNTIYF.

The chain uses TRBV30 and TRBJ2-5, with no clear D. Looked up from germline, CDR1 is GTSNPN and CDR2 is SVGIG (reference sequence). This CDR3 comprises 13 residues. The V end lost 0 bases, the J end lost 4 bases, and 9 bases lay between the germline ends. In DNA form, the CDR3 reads TGTGCCTGGAGTGTACCCCCCACAGAGACCCAGTACTTC. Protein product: CAWSVPPTETQYF.

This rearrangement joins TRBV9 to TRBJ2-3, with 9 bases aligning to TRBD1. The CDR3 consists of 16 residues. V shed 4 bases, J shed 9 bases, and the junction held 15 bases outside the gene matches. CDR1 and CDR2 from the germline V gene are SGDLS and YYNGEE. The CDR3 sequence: CASSSTPRTGEITQYF. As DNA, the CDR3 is TGTGCCAGCAGCTCCACTCCGAGGACAGGGGAAATCACGCAGTATTTT.

In DNA, the CDR3 is TGTGCCAGCAGCCTACCAAGTAGCGGGGGATCGGGGTACGAGCAGTACTTC. Protein sequence: CASSLPSSGGSGYEQYF. V is TRBV11-2 and J is TRBJ2-7; 9 bases agree with TRBD2. Trimming at V came to 5 bases and at J to 4 bases, leaving 15 bases not matched to a gene. This CDR3 comprises 17 residues. The germline V gene has CDR1 SGHAT and CDR2 FQNNGV.

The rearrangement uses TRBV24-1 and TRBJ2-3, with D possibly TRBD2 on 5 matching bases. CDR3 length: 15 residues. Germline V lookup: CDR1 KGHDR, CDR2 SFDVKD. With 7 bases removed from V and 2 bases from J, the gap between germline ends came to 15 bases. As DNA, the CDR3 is TGTGCCACCAGCCCCATGGACTCACCCACAGATACGCAGTATTTT. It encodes CATSPMDSPTDTQYF.

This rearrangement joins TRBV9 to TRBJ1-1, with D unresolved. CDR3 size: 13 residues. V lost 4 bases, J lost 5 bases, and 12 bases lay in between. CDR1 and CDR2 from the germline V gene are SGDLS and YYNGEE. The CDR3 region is CASSQRERTEAFF. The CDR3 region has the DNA TGTGCCAGCAGCCAAAGGGAGCGAACTGAAGCTTTCTTT.

Here the CDR3 DNA reads TGTGCCAGCAGTGAACACCCGCCCCGGGGACGGGGAAACACTGAAGCTTTCTTT. This sequence encodes CASSEHPPRGRGNTEAFF. V gene TRBV6-1 combines with J gene TRBJ1-1, with D possibly being TRBD1 (5 bases). CDR1 is MNHNS, CDR2 SASEGT, per germline. The CDR3 totals 18 residues. V was trimmed by 2 bases and J by 2 bases, leaving 21 bases between them.

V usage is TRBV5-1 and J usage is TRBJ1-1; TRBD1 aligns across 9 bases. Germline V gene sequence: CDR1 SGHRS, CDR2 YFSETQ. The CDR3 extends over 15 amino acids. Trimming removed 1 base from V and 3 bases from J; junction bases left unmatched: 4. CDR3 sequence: CASSLQRQGDTEAFF. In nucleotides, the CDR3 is TGCGCCAGCAGCTTGCAAAGACAGGGGGACACTGAAGCTTTCTTT.

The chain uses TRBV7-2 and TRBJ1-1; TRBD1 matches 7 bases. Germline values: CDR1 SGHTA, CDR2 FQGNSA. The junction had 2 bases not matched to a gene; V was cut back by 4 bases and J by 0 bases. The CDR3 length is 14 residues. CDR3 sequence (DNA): TGTGCCAGCAGCTGGGGACAGCTGAACACTGAAGCTTTCTTT. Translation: CASSWGQLNTEAFF.

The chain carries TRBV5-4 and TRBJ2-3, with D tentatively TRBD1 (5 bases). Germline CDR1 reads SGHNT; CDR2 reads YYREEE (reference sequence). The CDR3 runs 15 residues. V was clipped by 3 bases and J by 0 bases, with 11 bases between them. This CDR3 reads CASSSGIESTDTQYF. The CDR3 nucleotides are TGTGCCAGCAGCTCAGGGATTGAGAGCACAGATACGCAGTATTTT.

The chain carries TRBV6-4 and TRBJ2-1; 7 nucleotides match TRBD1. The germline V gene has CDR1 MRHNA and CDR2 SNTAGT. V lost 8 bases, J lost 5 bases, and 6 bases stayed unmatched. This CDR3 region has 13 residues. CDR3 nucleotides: TGTGCCAGCCGACAGGGCAAAAACAATGAGCAGTTCTTC. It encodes CASRQGKNNEQFF.

In DNA, the CDR3 is TGTGCCAGCAGCTTATTCGGGGGGAGCACCGGGGAGCTGTTTTTT. This encodes CASSLFGGSTGELFF. This chain links TRBV7-2 with TRBJ2-2; TRBD2 matches 7 bases. The germline CDR1 and CDR2 sequences are SGHTA and FQGNSA. The V gene end was trimmed by 2 bases and the J gene end by 4 bases; junction bases not matched to a gene: 4. The CDR3 is made up of 15 amino acids.